The 8 T cell receptor beta chains below all came from one sample that was sequenced in a study of cytomegalovirus exposure and HLA in healthy donors. Some clones are missing from TCRdb's copy, which holds only in-frame ones; the method was immunoSEQ multiplex PCR. The sample includes 130,000 or so clones, over 80% of them seen just once. The sequenced material came from PBMCs. The receptors derive from a woman in her twenties or thirties in good health and CMV-seropositive.

The chain is built from TRBV2 and TRBJ2-3; 8 nucleotides line up with TRBD2. Trimming took 5 bases from V and 4 from J; bases not matched to a gene: 5. The CDR3 is 14 residues long. Germline values: CDR1 SNHLY, CDR2 FYNNEI. In nucleotides, the CDR3 is TGTGCCAGCAGTCCCGGACTAGCTGCAGATACGCAGTATTTT. This translates into CASSPGLAADTQYF.

The CDR3 bases are TGTGCCACCTCAGCGGGCCCGAACACCGGGGAGCTGTTTTTT. It yields the protein CATSAGPNTGELFF. The rearrangement joins TRBV7-3 to TRBJ2-2; a weak D match, TRBD2 (6 bases). Trimming took off 10 bases at V and 0 bases at J, with 12 bases between the two ends. CDR1 is SGHTA and CDR2 is FQGTGA in the germline V gene. The CDR3 has 14 residues.

The chain links TRBV7-9 to TRBJ1-4, with D tentatively TRBD1 (6 bases). V was pared by 3 bases and J by 7 bases, with 9 bases between. Germline CDR1 SEHNR, CDR2 FQNEAQ (reference sequence). CDR3 length: 13 amino acids. The CDR3 sequence: CASSFQGTEKLFF. The DNA of the CDR3 is TGTGCCAGCAGCTTCCAGGGGACTGAAAAACTGTTTTTT.

This sequence joins TRBV2 and TRBJ1-5; a possible D gene is TRBD1 (6 bases). The germline gives CDR1 SNHLY, CDR2 FYNNEI. The ends were cut back, 7 bases at V and 7 bases at J, with 14 bases in the middle. This CDR3 comprises 13 residues. For the CDR3, the DNA is TGTGCCAGCACACGGAAAGGGGGACAGCCCCAGCATTTT. Protein: CASTRKGGQPQHF.

This chain uses TRBV28 with TRBJ2-3, with D hard to call. This CDR3 comprises 15 residues. Trimming stripped 2 bases from V and 4 bases from J, with 13 bases between. Germline lookup yields CDR1 MDHEN and CDR2 SYDVKM. The CDR3 DNA follows: TGTGCCAGCAGTTTACCACTTAGGAGCCCAGATACGCAGTATTTT. Its protein is CASSLPLRSPDTQYF.

The CDR3 region has the DNA TGCGCCAGCAGCTTGACTAGTTCTCGTACAGATACGCAGTATTTT. It translates to CASSLTSSRTDTQYF. The chain uses TRBV5-1 and TRBJ2-3, with a possible D match to TRBD2 (5 bases). Germline V gene data show CDR1 as SGHRS and CDR2 as YFSETQ. This CDR3 has 15 residues. The V end lost 1 base, the J end lost 3 bases, and 12 bases lay between the germline ends.

This rearrangement joins TRBV19 to TRBJ1-5; the D gene is possibly TRBD1 (6 bases). Deletions cut 0 bases from V and 4 bases from J, with 25 bases between. Germline V gene data show CDR1 as LNHDA and CDR2 as SQIVND (reference sequence). The CDR3 extends over 20 amino acids. The CDR3 bases are TGTGCCAGTAGTATAGACAGAACCAACCGGACACCAAGGGGGAATCAGCCCCAGCATTTT. As protein: CASSIDRTNRTPRGNQPQHF.

This chain links TRBV7-8 with TRBJ2-7, with 12 positions matching TRBD2. Germline CDR1 reads SGHVS; CDR2 reads FQNEAQ. This CDR3 has 16 amino acids. With 5 bases clipped from V and 5 bases from J, the junction kept 10 bases outside the gene matches. The CDR3 region is CASSTVRLAGEDEQYF. The CDR3 region has the DNA TGTGCCAGCAGCACCGTTCGACTAGCGGGGGAGGACGAGCAGTACTTC.